The 5 T cell receptor beta chains listed next were all sequenced from one sample in a study of T cells in women clearing cervical HPV infection. TCRdb's table, derived via immunoSEQ multiplex PCR, lists solely in-frame clones and lacks some. Its table lists more than 25,000 clones. Sequences were obtained from blood buffy coat. These receptors all come from a woman aged 18 to 69 with a cervical HPV16 infection that either progressed to CIN3+ or cleared (not recorded which).

As for this clone: Its ends do not fully match the called genes, so a read error is possible. The read halts 3 residues ahead of the CDR3 end, with the missing end drawn from the germline J gene. The genes are TRBV19 and TRBJ1-2, with a weak D call TRBD1 (5 bases). Germline V gene sequence: CDR1 LNHDA, CDR2 SQIVND (reference sequence). This CDR3 is built from 13 residues. The DNA read from the CDR3 is TGTGCCAGTAGTACAGGGATAGGCAATGGG. Translated: CASSTGIGNG. The whole CDR3 sequence reads CASSTGIGNGYTF.

Turning to this clone: The CDR3 end lies 3 residues beyond the end of the read and is filled in from the germline J gene. This rearrangement joins TRBV7-9 to TRBJ1-2; the D gene is possibly TRBD1 (6 bases). Germline loops: CDR1 SEHNR, CDR2 FQNEAQ (reference sequence). The CDR3 has 15 residues. CDR3 bases read: TGTGCCAGCAGCTTAGTCGGAAAGGGGGAGCCTGAC. Protein sequence: CASSLVGKGEPD. The full CDR3 reads CASSLVGKGEPDYTF. The whole variable domain, remainder taken from reference TRBV7-9 and TRBJ1-2, is DTGVSQNPRHKITKRGQNVTFRCDPISEHNRLYWYRQTLGQGPEFLTYFQNEAQLEKSRLLSDRFSAERPKGSFSTLEIQRTEQGDSAMYLCASSLVGKGEPDYTFGSGTRLTVV.

As concerns this clone: The read ends 3 residues before the CDR3 terminus; that terminus is restored from the germline J gene. This sequence joins TRBV20-1 and TRBJ1-2; TRBD1 agrees at 8 bases. Germline-derived CDR1 and CDR2 are DFQATT and SNEGSKA (reference sequence). CDR3 size: 13 residues. Unmatched junction bases numbered 3, after V lost 5 bases and J lost 1 base. Incomplete CDR3 DNA: TGCAGTGCTCCCAGGGGGCATAACTATGGC. Protein product: CSAPRGHNYG. The full CDR3 reads CSAPRGHNYGYTF.

In regard to this clone: Read coverage stops 3 residues before the CDR3 terminus; the germline J gene supplies the remainder. The rearrangement links TRBV11-3 to TRBJ2-1; tentatively, D is TRBD2 (6 bases). Per the germline V gene, CDR1 is SGHNT and CDR2 is YENEEA. V was shortened by 4 bases and J by 7 bases, with 8 bases between the two germline ends. This CDR3 contains 12 residues. The CDR3 loop reads CASSWSGNEQFF. The sequenced part of the CDR3 DNA is TGTGCCAGCAGCTGGAGCGGGAATGAG.

On this clone itself: Sequencing ends 3 residues short of the CDR3 end; the germline J gene provides the rest. The genes are TRBV29-1 and TRBJ2-3; 7 nucleotides line up with TRBD1. Trimming cost V 5 bases and J 3 bases; bases outside gene matches: 8. Germline CDR1 is SQVTM and CDR2 is ANQGSEA. This CDR3 has 14 amino acids. Partial CDR3 DNA: TGCAGCGTTTCGGGACAGTTATTAACAGATACG. Translating it yields CSVSGQLLTDT. The entire CDR3 protein reads CSVSGQLLTDTQYF.